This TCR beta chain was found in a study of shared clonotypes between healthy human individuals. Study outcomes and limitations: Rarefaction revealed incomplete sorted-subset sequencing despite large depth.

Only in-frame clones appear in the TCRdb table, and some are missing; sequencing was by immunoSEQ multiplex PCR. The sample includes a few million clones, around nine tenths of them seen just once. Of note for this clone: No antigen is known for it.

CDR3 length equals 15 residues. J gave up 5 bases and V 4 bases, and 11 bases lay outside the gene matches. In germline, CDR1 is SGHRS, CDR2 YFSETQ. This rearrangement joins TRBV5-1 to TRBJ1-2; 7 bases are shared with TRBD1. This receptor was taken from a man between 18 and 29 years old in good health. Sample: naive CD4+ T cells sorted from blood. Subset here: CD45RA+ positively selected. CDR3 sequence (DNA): TGCGCCAGCAGCACCAGCACAGGGGACTGGTATGGCTACACCTTC. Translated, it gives CASSTSTGDWYGYTF.